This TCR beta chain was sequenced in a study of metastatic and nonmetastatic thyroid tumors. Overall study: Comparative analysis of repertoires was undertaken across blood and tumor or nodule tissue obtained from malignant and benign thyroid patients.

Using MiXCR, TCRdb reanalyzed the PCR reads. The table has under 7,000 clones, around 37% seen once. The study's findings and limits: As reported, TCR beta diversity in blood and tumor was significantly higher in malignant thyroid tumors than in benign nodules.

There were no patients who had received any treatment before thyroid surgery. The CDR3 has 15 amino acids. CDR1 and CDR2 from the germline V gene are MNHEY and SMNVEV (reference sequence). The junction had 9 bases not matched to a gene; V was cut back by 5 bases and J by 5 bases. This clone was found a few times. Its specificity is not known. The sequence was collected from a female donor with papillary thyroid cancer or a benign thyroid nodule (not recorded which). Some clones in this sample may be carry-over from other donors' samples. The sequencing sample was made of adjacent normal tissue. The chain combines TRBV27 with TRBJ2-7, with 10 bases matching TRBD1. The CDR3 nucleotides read TGTGCCAGCAGTCTTCATCCGACAGGGGGCGACGAGCAGTACTTC. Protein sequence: CASSLHPTGGDEQYF.